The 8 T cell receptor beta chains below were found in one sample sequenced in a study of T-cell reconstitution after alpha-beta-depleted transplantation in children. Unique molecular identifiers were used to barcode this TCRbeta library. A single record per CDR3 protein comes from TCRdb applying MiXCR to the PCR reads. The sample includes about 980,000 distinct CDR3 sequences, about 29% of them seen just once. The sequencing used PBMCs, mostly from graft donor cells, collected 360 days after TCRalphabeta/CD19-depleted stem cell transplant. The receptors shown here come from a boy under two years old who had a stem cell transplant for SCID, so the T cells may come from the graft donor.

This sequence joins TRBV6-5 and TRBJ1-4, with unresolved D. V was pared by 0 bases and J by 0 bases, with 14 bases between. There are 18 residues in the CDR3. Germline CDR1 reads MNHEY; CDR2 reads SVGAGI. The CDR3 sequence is CASSYSGLVGATNEKLFF. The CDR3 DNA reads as TGTGCCAGCAGTTACTCGGGGTTGGTGGGCGCAACTAATGAAAAACTGTTTTTT.

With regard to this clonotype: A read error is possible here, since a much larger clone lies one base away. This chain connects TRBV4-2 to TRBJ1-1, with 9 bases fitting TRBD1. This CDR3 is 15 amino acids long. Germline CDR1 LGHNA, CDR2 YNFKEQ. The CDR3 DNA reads TGTGCCAGCAGCCCGGGACAGGGCCTTCGGACTGAAGTTTTCTTT. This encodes CASSPGQGLRTEVFF.

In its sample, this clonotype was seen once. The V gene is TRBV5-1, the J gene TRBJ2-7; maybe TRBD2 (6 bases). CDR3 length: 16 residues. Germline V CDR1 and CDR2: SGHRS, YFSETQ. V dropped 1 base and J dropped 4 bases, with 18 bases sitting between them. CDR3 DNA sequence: TGCGCCAGCAGCTTGAGCGCCCGTGCTCGGGAGTACGAGCAGTACTTC. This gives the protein CASSLSARAREYEQYF. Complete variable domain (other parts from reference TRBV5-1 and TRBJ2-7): KAGVTQTPRYLIKTRGQQVTLSCSPISGHRSVSWYQQTPGQGLQFLFEYFSETQRNKGNFPGRFSGRQFSNSRSEMNVSTLELGDSALYLCASSLSARAREYEQYFGPGTRLTVT.

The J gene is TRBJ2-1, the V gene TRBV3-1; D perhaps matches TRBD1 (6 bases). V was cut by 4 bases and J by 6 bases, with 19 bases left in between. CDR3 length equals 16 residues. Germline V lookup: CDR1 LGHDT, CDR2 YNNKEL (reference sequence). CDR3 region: CASSRGRGQGSNEQFF. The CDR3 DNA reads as TGTGCCAGCAGCCGAGGACGAGGGCAGGGGAGCAATGAGCAGTTCTTC.

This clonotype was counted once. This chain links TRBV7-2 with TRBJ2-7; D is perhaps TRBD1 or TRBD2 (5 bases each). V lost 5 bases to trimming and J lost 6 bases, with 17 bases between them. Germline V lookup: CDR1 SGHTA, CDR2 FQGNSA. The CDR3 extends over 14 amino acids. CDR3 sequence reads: CASSKPGRSVEQYF. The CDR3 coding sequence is TGTGCCAGCAGCAAACCGGGACGGTCCGTCGAGCAGTACTTC. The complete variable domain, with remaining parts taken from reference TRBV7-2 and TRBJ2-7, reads GAGVSQSPSNKVTEKGKDVELRCDPISGHTALYWYRQSLGQGLEFLIYFQGNSAPDKSGLPSDRFSAERTGGSVSTLTIQRTQQEDSAVYLCASSKPGRSVEQYFGPGTRLTVT.

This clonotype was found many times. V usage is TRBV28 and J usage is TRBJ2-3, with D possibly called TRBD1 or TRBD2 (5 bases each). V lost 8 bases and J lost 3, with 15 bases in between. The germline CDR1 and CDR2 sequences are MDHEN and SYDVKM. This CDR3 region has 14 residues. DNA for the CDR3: TGTGCCAGCTGCCGGGGACCCATGACAGATACGCAGTATTTT. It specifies CASCRGPMTDTQYF. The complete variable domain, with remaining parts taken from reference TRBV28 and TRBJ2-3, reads DVKVTQSSRYLVKRTGEKVFLECVQDMDHENMFWYRQDPGLGLRLIYFSYDVKMKEKGDIPEGYSVSREKKERFSLILESASTNQTSMYLCASCRGPMTDTQYFGPGTRLTVL.

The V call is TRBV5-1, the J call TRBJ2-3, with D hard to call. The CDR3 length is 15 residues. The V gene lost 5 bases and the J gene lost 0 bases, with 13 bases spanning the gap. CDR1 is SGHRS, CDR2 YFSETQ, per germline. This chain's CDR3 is CASSRRAGSTDTQYF. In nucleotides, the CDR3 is TGCGCCAGCAGTCGAAGGGCTGGTAGCACAGATACGCAGTATTTT.

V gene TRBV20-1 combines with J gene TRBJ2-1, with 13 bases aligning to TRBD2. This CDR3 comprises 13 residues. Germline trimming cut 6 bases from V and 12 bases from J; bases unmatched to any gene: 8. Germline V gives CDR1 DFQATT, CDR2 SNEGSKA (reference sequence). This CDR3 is CSAKGLAGFGQFF. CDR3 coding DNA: TGCAGTGCCAAGGGACTAGCGGGGTTTGGGCAGTTCTTC.